This TCR beta chain originates from a study of T-cell memory formation after mild COVID-19. Turning to the study itself: In these data, TCR clusters were largely donor specific.

The CDR3 sequence is 16 residues long. Germline assignment: CDR1 SGHRS and CDR2 YFSETQ. V dropped 3 bases and J dropped 4; count of bases not matched to a gene: 8. TCRdb re-called the 5' RACE reads through MiXCR, storing one row per CDR3 protein. The sample lists hundreds of thousands of distinct CDR3 sequences, approximately 15% occurring once. Sequenced input: PBMCs or a T cell subset sorted from them (not recorded which). This TCR derives from a man aged 18 to 30 who had mild COVID-19 (a few samples of this study predate the infection). Cell type and time point are not known. The chain links TRBV5-1 to TRBJ1-2; 11 bases are a match to TRBD1. The CDR3 loop reads CASSSRTGGFSYGYTF. The CDR3, as DNA: TGCGCCAGCAGCTCCCGGACAGGGGGCTTCAGCTATGGCTACACCTTC. The full variable domain, completed using reference TRBV5-1 and TRBJ1-2, is KAGVTQTPRYLIKTRGQQVTLSCSPISGHRSVSWYQQTPGQGLQFLFEYFSETQRNKGNFPGRFSGRQFSNSRSEMNVSTLELGDSALYLCASSSRTGGFSYGYTFGSGTRLTVV.